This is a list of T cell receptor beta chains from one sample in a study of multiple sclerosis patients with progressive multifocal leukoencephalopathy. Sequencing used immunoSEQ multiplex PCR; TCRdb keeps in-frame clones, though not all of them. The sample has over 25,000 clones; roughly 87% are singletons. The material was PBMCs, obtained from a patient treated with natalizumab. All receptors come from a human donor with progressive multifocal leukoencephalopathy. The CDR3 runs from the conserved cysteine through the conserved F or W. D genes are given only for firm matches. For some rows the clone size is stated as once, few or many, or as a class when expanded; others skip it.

TGTGCCAGCAAACCAAGGACAGGAAGCACAGATACGCAGTATTTT CASKPRTGSTDTQYF TRBD1 TRBJ2-3 TRBV6-5 .
TGTGCCAGCAGCATTGGGGAACTCTCTGGAAACACCATATATTTT CASSIGELSGNTIYF . TRBJ1-3 TRBV7-2 .
TGTGCCAGCAGTTTAGCGGGAGGGCGAATCAATGAGCAGTTCTTC CASSLAGGRINEQFF TRBD2 TRBJ2-1 TRBV28 .
TGTGCCAGCAGCCCCGACAGGGGTGAAGTTAAGTCCTATGGCTACACCTTC CASSPDRGEVKSYGYTF TRBD1 TRBJ1-2 TRBV7-2 .
TGTGCCAGCAGCCTGTCCCGGGACAGGGTTCGGGGCTACACCTTC CASSLSRDRVRGYTF TRBD1 TRBJ1-2 TRBV5-4 .
TGTGCCAGCAGCTTGGACAGGTGGAACACTGAAGCTTTCTTT CASSLDRWNTEAFF TRBD1 TRBJ1-1 TRBV7-3 .
TGTGCCAGCAGCTATTTAGCGGGAGGGAACTATGAGCAGTTCTTC CASSYLAGGNYEQFF TRBD2 TRBJ2-1 TRBV11-3 .
TGTGCCAGCACATTACTAGCGGGAGGGCCGAACAATGAGCAGTTCTTC CASTLLAGGPNNEQFF TRBD2 TRBJ2-1 TRBV28 .
TGTGCCAGCAGCTTACGATATGGCTGGGATTCCGGGGAGCTGTTTTTT CASSLRYGWDSGELFF . TRBJ2-2 TRBV7-6 .
TGTGCCAGCAGCTTACCAGGGAACACTGAAGCTTTCTTT CASSLPGNTEAFF . TRBJ1-1 TRBV7-2 .
TGTGCCAGCAGCTTAGCGGCGGTGGAGCCCCAGCATTTT CASSLAAVEPQHF . TRBJ1-5 TRBV7-8 .
TGTGCCAGCAGCTCGGCGGATGTTGTTTTGGGCCCAAATAGCAATCAGCCCCAGCATTTT CASSSADVVLGPNSNQPQHF . TRBJ1-5 TRBV5-8 .
TGTGCCATCAGTGAGCCCGGGACTGCGAACACCGGGGAGCTGTTTTTT CAISEPGTANTGELFF . TRBJ2-2 TRBV10-3 .
TGTGCCAGCAGCTCGCGACCACTTAGACTAGACAGACCCACAGATACGCAGTATTTT CASSSRPLRLDRPTDTQYF . TRBJ2-3 TRBV7-2 .
TGTGCCAGCCACATTGCGGGAGTTGGCGGGGAGCTGTTTTTT CASHIAGVGGELFF TRBD2 TRBJ2-2 TRBV28 .
TGCGCCAGCAGCCCGCGACAGGGGGGAAACACCGGGGAGCTGTTTTTT CASSPRQGGNTGELFF TRBD1 TRBJ2-2 TRBV5-1 .
TGTGCTAGTGGTTTGGGGGACAGGGGCTTCAGAAGTCGCTACACCTTC CASGLGDRGFRSRYTF TRBD1 TRBJ1-2 TRBV12-5 .
TGTGCCAGCAGCTTAGATCAGGGGTCTTACACTGAAGCTTTCTTT CASSLDQGSYTEAFF . TRBJ1-1 TRBV7-2 .
TGCGCCAGCAGCTTGGGCCTAGCGGCGGAGACCCAGTACTTC CASSLGLAAETQYF TRBD2 TRBJ2-5 TRBV5-1 .
TGCAGCGTTGGAAAAGGCACGGCTAATGAAAAACTGTTTTTT CSVGKGTANEKLFF . TRBJ1-4 TRBV29-1 once
TGCGCCAGCACCATAGGACTAGCGGCTTACAATGAGCAGTTCTTC CASTIGLAAYNEQFF TRBD2 TRBJ2-1 TRBV4-3 .
TGTGCCAGTAGTATAGGGAACACTGAAGCTTTCTTT CASSIGNTEAFF . TRBJ1-1 TRBV19 .
TGCGCCAGCAGCCAAGATCGGGACAGGGGCTATGGCTACACCTTC CASSQDRDRGYGYTF TRBD1 TRBJ1-2 TRBV4-1 few
TGTGCCAGCAGCGTAGGGGACTCCATTCACCGCGAGCAGTACTTC CASSVGDSIHREQYF . TRBJ2-7 TRBV9 .